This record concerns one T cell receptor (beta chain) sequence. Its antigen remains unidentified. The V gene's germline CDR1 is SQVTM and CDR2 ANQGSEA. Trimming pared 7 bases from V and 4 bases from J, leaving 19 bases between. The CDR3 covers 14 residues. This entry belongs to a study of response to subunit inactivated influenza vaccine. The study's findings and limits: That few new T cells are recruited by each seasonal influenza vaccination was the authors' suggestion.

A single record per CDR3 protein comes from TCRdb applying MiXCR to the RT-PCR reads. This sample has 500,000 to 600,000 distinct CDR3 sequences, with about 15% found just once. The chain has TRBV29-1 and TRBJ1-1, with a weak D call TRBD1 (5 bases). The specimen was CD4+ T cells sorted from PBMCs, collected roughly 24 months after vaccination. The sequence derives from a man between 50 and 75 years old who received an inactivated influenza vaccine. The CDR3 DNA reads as TGCAGCGGCTCCTCCCGGGGCCGTGGCACTGAAGCTTTCTTT. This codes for CSGSSRGRGTEAFF.